This T cell receptor beta chain was retrieved from a study of response to subunit inactivated influenza vaccine. Whole-study findings and limits: Researchers suggested that each seasonal influenza vaccination recruits few new T cells.

TCRdb re-called the RT-PCR reads with MiXCR, one entry per CDR3 protein. The data hold roughly 570,000 distinct CDR3 sequences, with 12% to 15% observed a single time. Between the trimmed V and J ends, which lost 4 bases and 2 bases, there was a span of 12 bases. The CDR3 length is 14 residues. Germline CDR1 and CDR2: MNHEY and SVGAGI. This clonotype was counted a few times. Its matching antigen is unknown. This material consisted of PBMCs from blood, taken roughly 12 days after vaccination. The chain carries TRBV6-5 and TRBJ2-7; tentative D call: TRBD1 (6 bases). The clonotype originates from a man between 45 and 60 years old who received an inactivated influenza vaccine. The CDR3 is CASSSRDTPYEQYF. In DNA form, the CDR3 reads TGTGCCAGCAGTTCCCGGGACACCCCCTACGAGCAGTACTTC.